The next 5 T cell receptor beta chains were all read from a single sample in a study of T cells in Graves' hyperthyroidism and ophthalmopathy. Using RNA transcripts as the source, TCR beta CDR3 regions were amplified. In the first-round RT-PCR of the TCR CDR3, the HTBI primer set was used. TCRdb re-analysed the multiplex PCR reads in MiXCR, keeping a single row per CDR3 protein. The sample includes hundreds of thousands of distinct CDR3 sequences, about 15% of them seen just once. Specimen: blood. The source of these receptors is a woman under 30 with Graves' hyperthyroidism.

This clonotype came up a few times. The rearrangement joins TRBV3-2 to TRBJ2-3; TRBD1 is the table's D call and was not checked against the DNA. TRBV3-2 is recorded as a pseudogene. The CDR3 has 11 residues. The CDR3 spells CATLPEDTQYF. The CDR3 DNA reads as TGTGCCACCCTTCCCGAAGATACGCAGTATTTT.

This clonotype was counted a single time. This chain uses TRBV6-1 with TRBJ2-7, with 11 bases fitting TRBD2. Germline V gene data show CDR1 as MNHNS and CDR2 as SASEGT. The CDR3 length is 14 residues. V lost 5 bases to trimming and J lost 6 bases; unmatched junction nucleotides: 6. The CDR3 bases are TGTGCCAGCAGTAATAGCGGGAGGGGGCTCGAGCAGTACTTC. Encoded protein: CASSNSGRGLEQYF.

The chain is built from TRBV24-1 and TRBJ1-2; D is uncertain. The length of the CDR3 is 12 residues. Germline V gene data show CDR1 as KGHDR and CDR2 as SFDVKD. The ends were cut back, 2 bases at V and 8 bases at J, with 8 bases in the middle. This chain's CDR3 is CATSDYSHGYTF. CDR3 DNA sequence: TGTGCCACCAGTGATTACTCCCACGGCTACACCTTC.

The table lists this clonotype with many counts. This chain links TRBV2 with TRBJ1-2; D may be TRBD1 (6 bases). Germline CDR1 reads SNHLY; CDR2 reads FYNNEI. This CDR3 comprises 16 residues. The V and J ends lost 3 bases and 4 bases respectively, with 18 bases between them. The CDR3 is CASSEGLGAISYGYTF. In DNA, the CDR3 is TGTGCCAGCAGTGAGGGGTTGGGGGCGATTTCCTATGGCTACACCTTC.

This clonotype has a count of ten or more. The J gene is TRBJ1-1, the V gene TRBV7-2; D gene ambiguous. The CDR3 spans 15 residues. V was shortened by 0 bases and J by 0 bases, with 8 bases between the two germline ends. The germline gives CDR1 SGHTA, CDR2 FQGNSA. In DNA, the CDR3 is TGTGCCAGCAGCTTAGCCGCCAGCGTGAACACTGAAGCTTTCTTT. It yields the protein CASSLAASVNTEAFF.